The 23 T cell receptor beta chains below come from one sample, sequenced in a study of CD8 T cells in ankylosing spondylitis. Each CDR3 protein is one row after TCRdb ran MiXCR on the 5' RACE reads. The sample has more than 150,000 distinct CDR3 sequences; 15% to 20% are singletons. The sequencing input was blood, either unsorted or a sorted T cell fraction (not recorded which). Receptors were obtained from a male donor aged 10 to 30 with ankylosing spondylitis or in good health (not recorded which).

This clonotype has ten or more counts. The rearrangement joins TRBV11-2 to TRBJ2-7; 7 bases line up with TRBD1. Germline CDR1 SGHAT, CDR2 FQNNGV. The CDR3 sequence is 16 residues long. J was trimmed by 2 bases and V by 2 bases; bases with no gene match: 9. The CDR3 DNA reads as TGTGCCAGCAGCTTATCCCTGACAGGGCGCGCCTACGAGCAGTACTTC. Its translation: CASSLSLTGRAYEQYF.

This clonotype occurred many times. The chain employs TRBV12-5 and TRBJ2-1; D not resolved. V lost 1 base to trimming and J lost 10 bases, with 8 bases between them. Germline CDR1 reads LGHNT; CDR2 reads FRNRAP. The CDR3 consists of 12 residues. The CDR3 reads CASGLDKSEQFF. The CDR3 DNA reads TGTGCTAGTGGTTTGGACAAATCAGAGCAGTTCTTC.

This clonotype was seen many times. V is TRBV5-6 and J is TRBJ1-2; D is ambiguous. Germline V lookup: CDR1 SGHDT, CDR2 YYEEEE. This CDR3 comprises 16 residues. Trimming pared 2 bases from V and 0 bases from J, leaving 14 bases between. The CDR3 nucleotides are TGTGCCAGCAGCTTTACGGGTGCTTTACCTAACTATGGCTACACCTTC. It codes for CASSFTGALPNYGYTF.

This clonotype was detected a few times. The CDR3, as DNA: TGCAGTGCCCCTATCGGAGGGGACGGAGGGACTGAAGCTTTCTTT. Translation gives CSAPIGGDGGTEAFF. V gene TRBV20-1 combines with J gene TRBJ1-1, with D perhaps matching TRBD1 (5 bases). Between the trimmed V and J ends, which lost 6 bases and 5 bases, there was a span of 22 bases. This CDR3 contains 15 residues. Per germline, CDR1 DFQATT and CDR2 SNEGSKA (reference sequence).

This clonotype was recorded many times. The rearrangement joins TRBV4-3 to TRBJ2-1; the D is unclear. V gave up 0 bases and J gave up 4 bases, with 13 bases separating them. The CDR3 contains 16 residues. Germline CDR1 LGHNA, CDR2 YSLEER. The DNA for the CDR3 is TGCGCCAGCAGCCAAGAAGGTCGGCAGGTTTACAATGAGCAGTTCTTC. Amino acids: CASSQEGRQVYNEQFF.

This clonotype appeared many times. CDR3 loop: CATSGVLGGGESTDTQYF. Here the CDR3 DNA reads TGTGCCACCAGTGGGGTCCTGGGGGGGGGAGAGAGCACAGATACGCAGTATTTT. The chain employs TRBV24-1 and TRBJ2-3; 7 bases align to TRBD2. V was clipped by 5 bases and J by 0 bases; unmatched bases: 13. This CDR3 has 18 amino acids. Looked up from germline, CDR1 is KGHDR and CDR2 is SFDVKD.

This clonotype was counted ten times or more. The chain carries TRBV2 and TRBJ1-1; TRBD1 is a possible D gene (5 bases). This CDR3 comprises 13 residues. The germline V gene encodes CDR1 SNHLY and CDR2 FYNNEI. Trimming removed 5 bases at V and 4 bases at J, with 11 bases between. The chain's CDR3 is CASSTLGTTEAFF. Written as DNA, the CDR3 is TGTGCCAGCAGTACCCTGGGGACCACTGAAGCTTTCTTT.

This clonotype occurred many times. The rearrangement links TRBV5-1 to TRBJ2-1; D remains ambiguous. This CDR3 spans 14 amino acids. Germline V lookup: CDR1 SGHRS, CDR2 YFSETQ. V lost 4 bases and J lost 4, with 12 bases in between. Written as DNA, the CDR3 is TGCGCCAGCAGCGCGGACCCCCCGTACAATGAGCAGTTCTTC. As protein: CASSADPPYNEQFF. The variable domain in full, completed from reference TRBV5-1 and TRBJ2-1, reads KAGVTQTPRYLIKTRGQQVTLSCSPISGHRSVSWYQQTPGQGLQFLFEYFSETQRNKGNFPGRFSGRQFSNSRSEMNVSTLELGDSALYLCASSADPPYNEQFFGPGTRLTVL.

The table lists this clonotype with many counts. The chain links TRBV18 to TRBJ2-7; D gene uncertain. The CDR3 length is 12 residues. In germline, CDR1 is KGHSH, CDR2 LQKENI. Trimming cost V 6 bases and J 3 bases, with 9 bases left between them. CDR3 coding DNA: TGTGCCAGCTCTCTGGAGAACTACGAGCAGTACTTC. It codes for CASSLENYEQYF.

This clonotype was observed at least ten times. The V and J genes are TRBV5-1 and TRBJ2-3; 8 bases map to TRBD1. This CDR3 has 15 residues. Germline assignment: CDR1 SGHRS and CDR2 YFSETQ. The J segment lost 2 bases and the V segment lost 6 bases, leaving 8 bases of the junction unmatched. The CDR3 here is CASTQGQVFTDTQYF. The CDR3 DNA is TGCGCCAGCACCCAGGGACAGGTCTTCACAGATACGCAGTATTTT.

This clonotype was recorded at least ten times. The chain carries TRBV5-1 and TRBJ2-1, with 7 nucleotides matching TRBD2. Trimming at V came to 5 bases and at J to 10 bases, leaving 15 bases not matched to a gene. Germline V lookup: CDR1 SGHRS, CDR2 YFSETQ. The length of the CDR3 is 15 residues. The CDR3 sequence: CASRREFRAGSEQFF. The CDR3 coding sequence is TGCGCCAGCAGGAGGGAGTTTCGAGCGGGGTCCGAGCAGTTCTTC.

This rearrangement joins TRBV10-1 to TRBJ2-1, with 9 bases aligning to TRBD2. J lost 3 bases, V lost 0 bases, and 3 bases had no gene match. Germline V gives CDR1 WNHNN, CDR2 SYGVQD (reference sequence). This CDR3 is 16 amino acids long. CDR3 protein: CASSESQTSGYNEQFF. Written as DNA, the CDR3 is TGCGCCAGCAGTGAGTCTCAGACTAGCGGCTACAATGAGCAGTTCTTC.

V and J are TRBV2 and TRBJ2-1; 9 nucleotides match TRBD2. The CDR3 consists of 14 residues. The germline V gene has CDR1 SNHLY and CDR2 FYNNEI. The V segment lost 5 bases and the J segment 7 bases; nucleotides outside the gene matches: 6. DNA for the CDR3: TGTGCCAGCAGTAGTAGCGGGAGAGTAAATGAGCAGTTCTTC. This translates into CASSSSGRVNEQFF.

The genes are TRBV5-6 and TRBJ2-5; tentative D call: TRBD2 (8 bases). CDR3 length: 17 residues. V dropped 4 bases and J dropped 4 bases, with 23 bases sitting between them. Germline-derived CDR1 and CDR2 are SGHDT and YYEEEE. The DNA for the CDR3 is TGTGCCAGCAGCGCGGCGAGGGGGCGGGAGGTTAGAGAGACCCAGTACTTC. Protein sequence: CASSAARGREVRETQYF.

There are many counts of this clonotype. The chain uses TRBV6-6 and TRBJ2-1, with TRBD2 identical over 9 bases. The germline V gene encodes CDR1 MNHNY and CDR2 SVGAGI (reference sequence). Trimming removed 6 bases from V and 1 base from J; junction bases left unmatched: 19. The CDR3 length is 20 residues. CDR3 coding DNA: TGTGCCAGCAGCCCTAGCGGGACAGATCAGACCTATAAGTCCTACAATGAGCAGTTCTTC. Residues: CASSPSGTDQTYKSYNEQFF.

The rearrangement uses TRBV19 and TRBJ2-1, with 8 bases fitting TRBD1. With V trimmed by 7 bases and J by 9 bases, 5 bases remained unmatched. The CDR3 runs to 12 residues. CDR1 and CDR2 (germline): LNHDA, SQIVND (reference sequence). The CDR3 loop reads CASTDRVGEQFF. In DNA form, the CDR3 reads TGTGCCAGTACGGACAGGGTGGGTGAGCAGTTCTTC.

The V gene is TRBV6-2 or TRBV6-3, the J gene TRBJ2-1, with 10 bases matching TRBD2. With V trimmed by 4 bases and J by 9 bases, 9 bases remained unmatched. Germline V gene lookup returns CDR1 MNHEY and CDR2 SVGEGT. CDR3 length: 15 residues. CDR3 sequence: CASSSGLADLIEQFF. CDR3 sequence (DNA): TGTGCCAGCAGTTCCGGACTAGCGGACCTCATTGAGCAGTTCTTC.

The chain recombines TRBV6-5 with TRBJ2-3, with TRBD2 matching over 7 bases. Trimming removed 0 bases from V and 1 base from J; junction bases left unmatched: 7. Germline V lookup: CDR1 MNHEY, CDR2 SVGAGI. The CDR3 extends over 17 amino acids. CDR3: CASSYSKLAGGTDTQYF. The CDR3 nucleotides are TGTGCCAGCAGTTACTCGAAACTCGCGGGAGGCACAGATACGCAGTATTTT.

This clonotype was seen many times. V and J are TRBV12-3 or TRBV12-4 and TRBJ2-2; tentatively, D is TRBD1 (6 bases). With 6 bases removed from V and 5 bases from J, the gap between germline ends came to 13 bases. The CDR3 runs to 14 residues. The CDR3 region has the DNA TGTGCCAGCAGCCCCCGACAGGAGACCGGGGAGCTGTTTTTT. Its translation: CASSPRQETGELFF.

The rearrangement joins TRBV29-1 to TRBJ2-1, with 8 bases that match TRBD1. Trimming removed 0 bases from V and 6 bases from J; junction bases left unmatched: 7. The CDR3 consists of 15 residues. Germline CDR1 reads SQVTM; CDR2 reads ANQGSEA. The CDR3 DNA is TGCAGCGTTGAAGATGGGCAGGGGGCAATCAATGAGCAGTTCTTC. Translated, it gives CSVEDGQGAINEQFF.

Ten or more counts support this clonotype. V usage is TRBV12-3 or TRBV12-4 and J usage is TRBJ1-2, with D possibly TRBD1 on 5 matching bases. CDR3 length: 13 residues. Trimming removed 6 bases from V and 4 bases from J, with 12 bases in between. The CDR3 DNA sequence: TGTGCCAGCAGCTCAGGGTCCATCTATGGCTACACCTTC. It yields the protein CASSSGSIYGYTF.

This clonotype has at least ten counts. The CDR3 here is CASSERGEGRDNEQFF. The CDR3 nucleotides read TGTGCCAGCAGTGAGCGGGGGGAGGGCCGGGACAATGAGCAGTTCTTC. The chain couples TRBV25-1 to TRBJ2-1, with TRBD2 identical over 8 bases. The trim removed 3 bases at V and 5 bases at J, leaving 9 bases unmatched. The CDR3 is 16 amino acids. Germline V CDR1 and CDR2: MGHDK, SYGVNS.

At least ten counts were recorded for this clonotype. The CDR3 here is CASSLEGGSSYNEQFF. CDR3 in DNA: TGTGCCAGCAGTTTGGAGGGCGGGAGCTCCTACAATGAGCAGTTCTTC. The rearrangement links TRBV12-3 or TRBV12-4 to TRBJ2-1; 7 nucleotides line up with TRBD2. This CDR3 is built from 16 residues. The junction had 5 bases not matched to a gene; V was cut back by 3 bases and J by 0 bases.